The 3 T cell receptor beta chains given below trace back to one sample, sequenced in a study of blood T cells in healthy people across ages. A second PCR of 7 to 11 cycles used a sample-barcoded 5' primer and a J-beta primer mix. TCRdb processed the 5' RACE reads anew with MiXCR; each CDR3 protein has one entry. The table records about 1.8 million distinct CDR3 sequences, around half of them present only once. Input material: blood. Receptors were obtained from a woman between 40 and 55 years old in good health.

About this clonotype itself: Mismatch with germline at one junction end may stem from a read error. The V gene is TRBV7-2, the J gene TRBJ2-6; possible D gene TRBD1, 6 bases. CDR3 length: 20 residues. From germline, CDR1 is SGHTA and CDR2 FQGNSA. In DNA, the CDR3 is TGTGCCAGCAGCTTAAATTCGTATTCAGGGGTGAGCTCTGGGGCCGACGTCCTGACTTTC. As protein: CASSLNSYSGVSSGADVLTF.

The CDR3: CASSQATGTGGHEQYF. As DNA, the CDR3 is TGTGCCAGCAGCCAAGCAACCGGGACAGGGGGGCACGAGCAGTACTTC. The chain recombines TRBV4-2 with TRBJ2-7; 11 nucleotides agree with TRBD1. After removal of 1 base from V and 5 bases from J, the junction contained 7 bases not matched to a gene. The CDR3 length is 16 residues. Germline loops: CDR1 LGHNA, CDR2 YNFKEQ.

The chain combines TRBV4-1 with TRBJ2-4; the D is unclear. The end of the DNA fits TRBJ2-7 better, so the J call may be wrong. CDR1 and CDR2 from the germline V gene are MGHRA and YSYEKL. This CDR3 spans 15 amino acids. The CDR3 DNA reads TGCGCCAGCAGCCAAGAAGGCAGTCTAACAAACGAGCAGTACTTC. Protein: CASSQEGSLTNEQYF.